What follows are 11 T cell receptor beta chains derived from one specimen sequenced in a study of cytomegalovirus exposure and HLA in healthy donors. Use of 60 Vbeta and 13 Jbeta primers characterized the PCR. Produced via immunoSEQ multiplex PCR; TCRdb's table is partial and in-frame only. Altogether about 100,000 clones are present, around 75% being singletons, with the ten largest covering 11% to 15%. Sequenced: PBMCs. These receptors were taken from a male donor in good health and CMV-seropositive.

V gene TRBV6-5 combines with J gene TRBJ1-2; TRBD1 matches at 7 bases. The CDR3 spans 14 residues. Germline V CDR1 and CDR2: MNHEY, SVGAGI. The V gene end was trimmed by 6 bases and the J gene end by 2 bases; junction bases not matched to a gene: 6. CDR3 amino acids: CASSLRGQNYGYTF. Written as DNA, the CDR3 is TGTGCCAGCAGCTTAAGGGGGCAGAACTATGGCTACACCTTC.

J is TRBJ1-1 and V is TRBV18, with 7 nucleotides matching TRBD1. V shed 3 bases and J 11 bases; nucleotides not matched to a gene: 9. Germline V gene lookup returns CDR1 KGHSH and CDR2 LQKENI. The CDR3 length is 13 residues. The CDR3 nucleotides are TGTGCCAGCTCACCTAACCCCAGGGGGTTCGCTTTCTTT. Translated: CASSPNPRGFAFF.

This sequence joins TRBV7-9 and TRBJ2-5; tentative D call: TRBD2 (5 bases). The closer fit of TRBJ2-7 to the DNA end suggests the J call may be wrong. CDR3 size: 13 residues. Germline CDR1 reads SEHNR; CDR2 reads FQNEAQ (reference sequence). CDR3 residues: CASSLAGGYEQYF. In DNA, the CDR3 is TGTGCCAGCAGCTTAGCAGGCGGGTACGAGCAGTACTTC.

The CDR3 here is CASSYSLQGADEQYF. Written as DNA, the CDR3 is TGTGCCAGCAGTTACTCTTTGCAGGGGGCTGACGAGCAGTACTTC. V and J are TRBV6-5 and TRBJ2-5; 8 nucleotides match TRBD1. The DNA end lines up better with TRBJ2-7; the J call may be wrong. Germline V gene data show CDR1 as MNHEY and CDR2 as SVGAGI. The CDR3 is 15 residues long.

This clone was detected once. This sequence joins TRBV6-1 and TRBJ1-2, with 7 positions matching TRBD1. Trimming took 6 bases from V and 4 from J; bases not matched to a gene: 8. CDR3 size: 14 residues. The germline V gene has CDR1 MNHNS and CDR2 SASEGT. The CDR3 loop is CASRPTAGGYGYTF. The CDR3 coding sequence is TGTGCCAGCAGGCCGACCGCAGGGGGCTATGGCTACACCTTC.

The chain is built from TRBV30 and TRBJ1-6; D ambiguous. V was trimmed by 0 bases and J by 6 bases, leaving 15 bases between them. CDR3 length: 16 residues. CDR1 and CDR2 (germline): GTSNPN, SVGIG (reference sequence). DNA of the CDR3: TGTGCCTGGAGTGTACCCCCGTGGGAGGGTAATTCACCCCTCCACTTT. Translated: CAWSVPPWEGNSPLHF.

The rearrangement links TRBV27 to TRBJ2-1; D is unresolved. The length of the CDR3 is 16 residues. Germline V CDR1 and CDR2: MNHEY, SMNVEV (reference sequence). V gave up 5 bases and J gave up 0 bases, with 14 bases separating them. In DNA, the CDR3 is TGTGCCAGCAGTCTCGACTTCCGGAGCTCCTACAATGAGCAGTTCTTC. Amino acid sequence: CASSLDFRSSYNEQFF.

This clone was seen once. Written as DNA, the CDR3 is TGTGCCAGCAGTTTAGCGCCGGGGAGCAACACCATATATTTT. Translation: CASSLAPGSNTIYF. The chain has TRBV28 and TRBJ1-3; D is uncertain. Germline V lookup: CDR1 MDHEN, CDR2 SYDVKM. Trimming removed 2 bases from V and 7 bases from J, with 12 bases in between. The CDR3 runs to 14 residues.

This clone appeared many times. This chain joins TRBV6-6 and TRBJ1-1; D ambiguous. Trimming took 6 bases from V and 1 from J, leaving 3 bases between them. The length of the CDR3 is 11 residues. The V gene's germline CDR1 is MNHNY and CDR2 SVGAGI (reference sequence). CDR3 in amino acids: CASRANTEAFF. The DNA for the CDR3 is TGTGCCAGCAGGGCGAACACTGAAGCTTTCTTT.

This chain joins TRBV5-6 and TRBJ2-3, with 8 bases identical to TRBD1. CDR1 and CDR2 (germline): SGHDT, YYEEEE. CDR3 length: 14 amino acids. The V segment lost 0 bases and the J segment 7 bases; nucleotides outside the gene matches: 4. The CDR3 here is CASSLGTGRYTQYF. The CDR3 coding sequence is TGTGCCAGCAGCTTGGGGACAGGGCGGTATACGCAGTATTTT. Using reference TRBV5-6 and TRBJ2-3 for the parts outside the CDR3, the full variable domain is DAGVTQSPTHLIKTRGQQVTLRCSPKSGHDTVSWYQQALGQGPQFIFQYYEEEERQRGNFPDRFSGHQFPNYSSELNVNALLLGDSALYLCASSLGTGRYTQYFGPGTRLTVL.

The chain uses TRBV14 and TRBJ2-3; the match to TRBD2 covers 12 bases. With V trimmed by 3 bases and J by 4 bases, 5 bases remained unmatched. Germline V gene data show CDR1 as SGHDN and CDR2 as FVKESK. The length of the CDR3 is 16 residues. The DNA for the CDR3 is TGTGCCAGCAGCCACCTCGGACTAGCGGGGCCAGATACGCAGTATTTT. It yields the protein CASSHLGLAGPDTQYF.